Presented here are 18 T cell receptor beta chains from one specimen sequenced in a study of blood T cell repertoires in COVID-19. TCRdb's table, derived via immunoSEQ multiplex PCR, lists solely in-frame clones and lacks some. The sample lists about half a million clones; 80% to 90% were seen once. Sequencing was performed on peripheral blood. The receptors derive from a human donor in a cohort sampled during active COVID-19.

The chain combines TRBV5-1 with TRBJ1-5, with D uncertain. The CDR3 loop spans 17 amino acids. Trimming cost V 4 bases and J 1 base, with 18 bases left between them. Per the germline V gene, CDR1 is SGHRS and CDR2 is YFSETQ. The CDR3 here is CASSPRWANWSNQPQHF. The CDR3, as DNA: TGCGCCAGCAGCCCCCGTTGGGCTAACTGGAGCAATCAGCCCCAGCATTTT.

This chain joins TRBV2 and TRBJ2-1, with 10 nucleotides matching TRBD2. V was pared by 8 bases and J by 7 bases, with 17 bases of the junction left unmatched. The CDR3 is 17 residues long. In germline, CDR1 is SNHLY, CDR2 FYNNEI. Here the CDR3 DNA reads TGTGCCAGCCTGGGAGCTAGCGGGAGTGGGGTTGCGAATGAGCAGTTCTTC. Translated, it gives CASLGASGSGVANEQFF.

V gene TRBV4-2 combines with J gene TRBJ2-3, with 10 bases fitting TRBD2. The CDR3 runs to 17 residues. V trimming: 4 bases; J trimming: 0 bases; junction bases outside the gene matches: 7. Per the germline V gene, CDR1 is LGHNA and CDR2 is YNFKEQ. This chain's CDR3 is CASSPQPSGRSTDTQYF. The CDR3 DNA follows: TGTGCCAGCAGCCCCCAACCTAGCGGGAGAAGCACAGATACGCAGTATTTT.

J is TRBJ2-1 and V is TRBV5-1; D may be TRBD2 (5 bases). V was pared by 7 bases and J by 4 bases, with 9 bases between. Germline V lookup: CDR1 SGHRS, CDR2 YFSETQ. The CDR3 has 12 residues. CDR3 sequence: CASSLDYNEQFF. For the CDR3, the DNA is TGCGCCAGCTCACTAGATTACAATGAGCAGTTCTTC.

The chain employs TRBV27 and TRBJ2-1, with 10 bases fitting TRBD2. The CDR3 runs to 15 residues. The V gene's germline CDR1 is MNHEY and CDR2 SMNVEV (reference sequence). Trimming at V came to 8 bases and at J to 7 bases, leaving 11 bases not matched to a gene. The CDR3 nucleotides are TGTGCCAGCGGCGGTAGGGCTAGCGGGAGTAATGAGCAGTTCTTC. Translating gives CASGGRASGSNEQFF.

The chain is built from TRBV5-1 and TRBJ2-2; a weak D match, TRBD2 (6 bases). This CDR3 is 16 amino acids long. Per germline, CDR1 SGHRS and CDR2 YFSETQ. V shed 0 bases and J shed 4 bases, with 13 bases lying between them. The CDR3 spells CASSLGTSAGTGELFF. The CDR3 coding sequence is TGCGCCAGCAGCTTGGGGACTTCAGCGGGCACCGGGGAGCTGTTTTTT.

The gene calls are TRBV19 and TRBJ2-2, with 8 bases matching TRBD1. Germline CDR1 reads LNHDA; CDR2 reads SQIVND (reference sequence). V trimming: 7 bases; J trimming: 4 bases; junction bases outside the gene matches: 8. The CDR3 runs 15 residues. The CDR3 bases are TGTGCCAGTAAGAAGACAGGGGTGCGCACCGGGGAGCTGTTTTTT. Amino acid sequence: CASKKTGVRTGELFF.

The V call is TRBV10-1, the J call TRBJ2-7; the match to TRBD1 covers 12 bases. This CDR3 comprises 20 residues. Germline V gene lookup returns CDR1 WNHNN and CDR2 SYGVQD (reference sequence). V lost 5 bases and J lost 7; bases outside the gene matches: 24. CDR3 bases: TGCGCCAGCAGTCAAAGGGACAGGGGGCCGACCGAGCGGGAGGTGAGGGAGCAGTACTTC. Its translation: CASSQRDRGPTEREVREQYF.

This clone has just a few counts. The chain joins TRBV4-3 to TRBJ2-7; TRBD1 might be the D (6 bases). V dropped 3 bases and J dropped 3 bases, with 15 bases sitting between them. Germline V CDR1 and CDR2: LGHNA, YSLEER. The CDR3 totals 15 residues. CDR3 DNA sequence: TGCGCCAGCAGCCAGGGATTTGGGGGCGTCTACGAGCAGTACTTC. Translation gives CASSQGFGGVYEQYF.

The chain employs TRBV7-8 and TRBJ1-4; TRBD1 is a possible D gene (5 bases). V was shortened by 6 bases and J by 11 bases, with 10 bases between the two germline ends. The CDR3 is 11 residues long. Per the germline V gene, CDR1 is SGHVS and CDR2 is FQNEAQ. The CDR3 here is CASRTGEKLFF. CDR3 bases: TGTGCCAGCAGGACGGGGGAGAAACTGTTTTTT.

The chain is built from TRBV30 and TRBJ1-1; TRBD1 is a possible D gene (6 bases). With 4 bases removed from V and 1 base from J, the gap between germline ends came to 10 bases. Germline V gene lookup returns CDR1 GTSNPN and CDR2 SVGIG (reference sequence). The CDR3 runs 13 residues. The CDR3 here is CAWTRRGNTEAFF. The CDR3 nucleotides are TGTGCCTGGACCCGCAGGGGGAACACTGAAGCTTTCTTT. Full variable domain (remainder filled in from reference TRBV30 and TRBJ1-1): SQTIHQWPATLVQPVGSPLSLECTVEGTSNPNLYWYRQAAGRGLQLLFYSVGIGQISSEVPQNLSASRPQDRQFILSSKKLLLSDSGFYLCAWTRRGNTEAFFGQGTRLTVV.

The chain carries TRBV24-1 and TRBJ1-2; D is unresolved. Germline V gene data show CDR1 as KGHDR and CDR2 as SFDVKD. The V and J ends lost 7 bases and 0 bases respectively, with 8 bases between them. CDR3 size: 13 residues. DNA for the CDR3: TGTGCCACCAGCTCGTTAGCTAACTATGGCTACACCTTC. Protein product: CATSSLANYGYTF.

CDR3 sequence reads: CASSQARGGPQLDEQFF. As DNA, the CDR3 is TGCGCCAGCAGCCAAGCCCGCGGAGGGCCCCAATTAGATGAGCAGTTCTTC. The chain is built from TRBV4-1 and TRBJ2-1, with D tentatively TRBD2 (6 bases). Germline lookup yields CDR1 MGHRA and CDR2 YSYEKL. V was trimmed by 1 base and J by 8 bases, leaving 21 bases between them. The CDR3 has 17 residues.

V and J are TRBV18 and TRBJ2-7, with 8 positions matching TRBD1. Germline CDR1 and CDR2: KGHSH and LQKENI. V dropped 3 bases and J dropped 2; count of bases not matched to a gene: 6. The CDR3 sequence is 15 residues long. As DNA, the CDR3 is TGTGCCAGCTCACCGTCGCCGGGACAGGCCTACGAGCAGTACTTC. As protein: CASSPSPGQAYEQYF.

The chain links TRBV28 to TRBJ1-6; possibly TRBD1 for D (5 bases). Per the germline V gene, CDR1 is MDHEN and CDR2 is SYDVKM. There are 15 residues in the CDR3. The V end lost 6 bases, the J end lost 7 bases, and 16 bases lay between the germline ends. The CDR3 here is CASSLQGLPNSPLHF. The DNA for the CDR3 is TGTGCCAGCAGCCTTCAGGGCCTCCCCAATTCACCCCTCCACTTT.

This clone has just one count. This CDR3 reads CASSALLTSGSQETQYF. DNA of the CDR3: TGTGCCAGCAGCGCTCTCTTGACTAGCGGGAGCCAAGAGACCCAGTACTTC. The V call is TRBV27, the J call TRBJ2-5; 12 positions agree with TRBD2. Trimming removed 6 bases from V and 1 base from J; junction bases left unmatched: 9. The length of the CDR3 is 17 residues. The germline V gene encodes CDR1 MNHEY and CDR2 SMNVEV (reference sequence).

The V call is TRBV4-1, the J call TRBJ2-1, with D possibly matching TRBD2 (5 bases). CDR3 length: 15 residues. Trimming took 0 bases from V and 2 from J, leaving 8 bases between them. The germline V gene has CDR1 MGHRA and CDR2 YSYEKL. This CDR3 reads CASSQEGVPYNEQFF. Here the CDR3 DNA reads TGCGCCAGCAGCCAAGAGGGAGTCCCCTACAATGAGCAGTTCTTC.

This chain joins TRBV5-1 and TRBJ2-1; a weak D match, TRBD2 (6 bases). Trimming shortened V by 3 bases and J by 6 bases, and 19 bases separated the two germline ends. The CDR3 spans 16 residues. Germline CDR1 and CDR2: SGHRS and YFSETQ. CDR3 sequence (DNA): TGCGCCAGCAGCTGGGGTAGCGGCCCGGGTGGCAATGAGCAGTTCTTC. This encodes CASSWGSGPGGNEQFF.